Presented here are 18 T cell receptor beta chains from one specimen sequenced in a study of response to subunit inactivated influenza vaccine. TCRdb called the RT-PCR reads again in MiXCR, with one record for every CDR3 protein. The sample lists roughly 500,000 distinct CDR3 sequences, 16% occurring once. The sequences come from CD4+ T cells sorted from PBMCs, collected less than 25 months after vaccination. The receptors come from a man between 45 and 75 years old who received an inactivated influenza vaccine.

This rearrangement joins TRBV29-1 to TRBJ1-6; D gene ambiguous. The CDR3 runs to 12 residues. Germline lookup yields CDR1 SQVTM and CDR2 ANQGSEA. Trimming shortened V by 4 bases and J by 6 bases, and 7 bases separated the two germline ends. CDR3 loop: CSVGEGNSPLHF. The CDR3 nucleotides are TGCAGCGTTGGGGAGGGTAATTCACCCCTCCACTTT.

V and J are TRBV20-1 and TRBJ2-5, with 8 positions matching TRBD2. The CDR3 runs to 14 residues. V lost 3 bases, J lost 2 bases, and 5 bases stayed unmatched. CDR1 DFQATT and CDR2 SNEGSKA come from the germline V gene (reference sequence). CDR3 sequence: CSARATSAQETQYF. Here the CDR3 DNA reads TGCAGTGCTAGGGCGACTAGCGCACAAGAGACCCAGTACTTC.

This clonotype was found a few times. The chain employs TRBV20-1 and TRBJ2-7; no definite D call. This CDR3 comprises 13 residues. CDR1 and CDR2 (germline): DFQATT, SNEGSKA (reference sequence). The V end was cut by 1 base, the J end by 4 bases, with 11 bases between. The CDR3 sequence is CSARVGPSYEQYF. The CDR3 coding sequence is TGCAGTGCTAGAGTCGGGCCCTCTTACGAGCAGTACTTC.

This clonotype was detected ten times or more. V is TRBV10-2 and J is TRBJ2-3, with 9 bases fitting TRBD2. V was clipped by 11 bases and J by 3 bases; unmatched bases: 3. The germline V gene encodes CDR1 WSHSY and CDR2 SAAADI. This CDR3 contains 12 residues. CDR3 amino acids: CAASGRTDTQYF. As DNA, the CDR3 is TGCGCCGCCAGCGGGAGGACAGATACGCAGTATTTT.

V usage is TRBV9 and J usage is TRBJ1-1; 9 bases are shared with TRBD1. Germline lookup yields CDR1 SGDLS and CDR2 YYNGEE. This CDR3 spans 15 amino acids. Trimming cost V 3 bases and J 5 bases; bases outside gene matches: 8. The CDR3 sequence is CASSARDREGTEAFF. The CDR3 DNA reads TGTGCCAGCAGCGCAAGGGACAGGGAGGGGACTGAAGCTTTCTTT.

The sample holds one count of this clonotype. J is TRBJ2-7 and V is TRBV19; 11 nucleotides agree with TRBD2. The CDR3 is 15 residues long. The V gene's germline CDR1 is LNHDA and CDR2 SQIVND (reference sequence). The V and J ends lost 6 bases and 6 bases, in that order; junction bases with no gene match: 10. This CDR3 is CASRTSGTSGFEQYF. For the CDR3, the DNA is TGTGCCAGTAGAACCTCCGGGACTAGCGGTTTCGAGCAGTACTTC. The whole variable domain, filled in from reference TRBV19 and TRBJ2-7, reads DGGITQSPKYLFRKEGQNVTLSCEQNLNHDAMYWYRQDPGQGLRLIYYSQIVNDFQKGDIAEGYSVSREKKESFPLTVTSAQKNPTAFYLCASRTSGTSGFEQYFGPGTRLTVT.

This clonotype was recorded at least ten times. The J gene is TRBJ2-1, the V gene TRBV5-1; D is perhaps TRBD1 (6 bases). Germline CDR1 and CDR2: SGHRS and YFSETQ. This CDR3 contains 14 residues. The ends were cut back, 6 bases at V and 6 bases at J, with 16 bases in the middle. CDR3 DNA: TGCGCCAGCACTCAGACAGGAGCAAGCAATGAGCAGTTCTTC. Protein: CASTQTGASNEQFF.

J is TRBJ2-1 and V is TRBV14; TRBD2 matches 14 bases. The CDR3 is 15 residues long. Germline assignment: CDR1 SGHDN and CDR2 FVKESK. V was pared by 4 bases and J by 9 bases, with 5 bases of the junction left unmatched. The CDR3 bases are TGTGCCAGCAGCCGGGGGACTAGCGGGAGAGGTGAGCAGTTCTTC. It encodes CASSRGTSGRGEQFF.

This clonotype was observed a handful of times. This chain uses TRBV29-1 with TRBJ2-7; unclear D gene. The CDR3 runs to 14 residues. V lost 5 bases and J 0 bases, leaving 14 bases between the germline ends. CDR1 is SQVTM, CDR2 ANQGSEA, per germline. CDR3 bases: TGCAGCGTTAGTGTGGCATTGGGCTCCTACGAGCAGTACTTC. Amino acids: CSVSVALGSYEQYF.

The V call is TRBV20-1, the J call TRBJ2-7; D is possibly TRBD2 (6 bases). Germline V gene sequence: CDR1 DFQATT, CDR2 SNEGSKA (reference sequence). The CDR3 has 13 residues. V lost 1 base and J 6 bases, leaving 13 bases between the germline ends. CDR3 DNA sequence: TGCAGTGCTAGAGCCTCAGGGAGGCCCGAGCAGTACTTC. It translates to CSARASGRPEQYF.

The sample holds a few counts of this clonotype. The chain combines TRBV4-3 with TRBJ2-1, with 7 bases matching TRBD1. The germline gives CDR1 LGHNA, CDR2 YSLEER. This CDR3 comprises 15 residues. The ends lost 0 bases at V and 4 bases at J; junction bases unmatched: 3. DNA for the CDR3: TGCGCCAGCAGCCAAGAGGGGACAGAGTACAATGAGCAGTTCTTC. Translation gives CASSQEGTEYNEQFF.

The DNA of the CDR3 is TGCAGTGCTGCCGGGACAGTCTCAATCAATGAGCAGTTCTTC. Protein product: CSAAGTVSINEQFF. The chain is built from TRBV20-1 and TRBJ2-1; 7 nucleotides line up with TRBD1. Germline-derived CDR1 and CDR2 are DFQATT and SNEGSKA (reference sequence). CDR3 length: 14 residues. The junction had 10 bases not matched to a gene; V was cut back by 5 bases and J by 6 bases.

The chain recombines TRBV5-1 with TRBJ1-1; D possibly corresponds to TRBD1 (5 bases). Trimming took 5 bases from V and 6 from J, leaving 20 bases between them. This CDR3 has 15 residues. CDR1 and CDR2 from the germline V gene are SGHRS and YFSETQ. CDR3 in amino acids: CASRNSGTGGSEAFF. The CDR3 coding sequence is TGCGCCAGCAGGAACTCCGGGACGGGAGGTTCTGAAGCTTTCTTT.

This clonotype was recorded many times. DNA of the CDR3: TGTGCCAGCAGCTGGACAGGGATCCAGCCCCAGCATTTT. This gives the protein CASSWTGIQPQHF. This chain links TRBV7-8 with TRBJ1-5, with TRBD1 matching 8 bases. CDR1 and CDR2 from the germline V gene are SGHVS and FQNEAQ. This CDR3 has 13 amino acids. The junction had 3 bases not matched to a gene; V was cut back by 4 bases and J by 7 bases.

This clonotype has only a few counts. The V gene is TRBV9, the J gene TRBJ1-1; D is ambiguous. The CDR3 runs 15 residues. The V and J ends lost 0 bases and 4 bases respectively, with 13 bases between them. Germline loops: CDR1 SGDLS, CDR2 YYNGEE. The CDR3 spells CASSVGSQSSTEAFF. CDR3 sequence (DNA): TGTGCCAGCAGCGTAGGAAGTCAGTCGAGCACTGAAGCTTTCTTT.

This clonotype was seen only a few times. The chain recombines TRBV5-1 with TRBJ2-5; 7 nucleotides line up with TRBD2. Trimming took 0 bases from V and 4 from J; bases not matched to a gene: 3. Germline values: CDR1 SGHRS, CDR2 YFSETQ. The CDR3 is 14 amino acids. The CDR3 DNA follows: TGCGCCAGCAGCTTGGTGGGGAGGGCAGAGACCCAGTACTTC. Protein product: CASSLVGRAETQYF.

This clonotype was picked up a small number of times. As DNA, the CDR3 is TGTGCCATCAGAGAACAGGGGAACACCGGGGAGCTGTTTTTT. Amino acid sequence: CAIREQGNTGELFF. This chain connects TRBV10-3 to TRBJ2-2, with D possibly matching TRBD1 (6 bases). V lost 6 bases to trimming and J lost 1 base, with 9 bases between them. This CDR3 is 14 amino acids long. Germline V gives CDR1 ENHRY, CDR2 SYGVKD.

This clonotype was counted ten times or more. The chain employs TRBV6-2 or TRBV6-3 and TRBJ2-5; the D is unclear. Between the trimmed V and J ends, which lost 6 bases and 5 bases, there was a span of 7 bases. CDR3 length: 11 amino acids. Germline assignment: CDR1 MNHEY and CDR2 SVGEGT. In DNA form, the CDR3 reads TGTGCCAGCAGGGGAAGCGAGACCCAGTACTTC. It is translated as CASRGSETQYF.